Presented here are 23 T cell receptor beta chains from one specimen sequenced in a study of blood T cells in healthy people across ages. For the second PCR, which ran for about 6 to 11 cycles, a sample-barcoded 5' primer and a J-beta primer mix were used. Each CDR3 protein gets one entry after TCRdb re-called the 5' RACE reads with MiXCR. The sample comprises 1.5 million to 1.9 million distinct CDR3 sequences, approximately 42% of which are singletons, and about 3.8% rests with the top ten. Material: blood. These TCRs come from a woman under 30 in good health.

V gene TRBV9 combines with J gene TRBJ2-1, with 7 nucleotides matching TRBD1. The length of the CDR3 is 16 residues. The germline V gene encodes CDR1 SGDLS and CDR2 YYNGEE. With V trimmed by 3 bases and J by 5 bases, 11 bases remained unmatched. CDR3 sequence (DNA): TGTGCCAGCAGCGGAGACAGGGAAAGACATAACAATGAGCAGTTCTTC. This translates into CASSGDRERHNNEQFF.

The chain is built from TRBV14 and TRBJ1-2; maybe TRBD1 (6 bases). Trimming cost V 3 bases and J 6 bases, with 11 bases left between them. The CDR3 loop spans 13 amino acids. The germline V gene encodes CDR1 SGHDN and CDR2 FVKESK. CDR3 DNA: TGTGCCAGCAGCCACAACCCAGGGGATGGCTACACCTTC. Its translation is CASSHNPGDGYTF.

As DNA, the CDR3 is TGTGCCAGCAGTGAAGTAGGGAGAGGGACTGAAGCTTTCTTT. It codes for CASSEVGRGTEAFF. The chain couples TRBV6-1 to TRBJ1-1; D is unresolved. V lost 1 base and J 5 bases, leaving 11 bases between the germline ends. Germline lookup yields CDR1 MNHNS and CDR2 SASEGT. The CDR3 is made up of 14 amino acids.

The rearrangement joins TRBV12-3 or TRBV12-4 to TRBJ1-5; 7 bases agree with TRBD1. The V gene end was trimmed by 5 bases and the J gene end by 3 bases; junction bases not matched to a gene: 7. This CDR3 is built from 15 residues. As DNA, the CDR3 is TGTGCCAGCAGTCTAAGACAGGGATACAATCAGCCCCAGCATTTT. Amino acids: CASSLRQGYNQPQHF.

Comment on this clonotype: The final CDR3 position lacks the conserved phenylalanine or tryptophan, pointing to a likely read error. The chain recombines TRBV25-1 with TRBJ2-7; D might be TRBD1 (6 bases). Germline V gives CDR1 MGHDK, CDR2 SYGVNS. The CDR3 sequence is 13 residues long. Trimming removed 10 bases at V and 3 bases at J, with 16 bases between. CDR3 coding DNA: TGTGCCACCTCAGCACAGGGCTTCTACGAGCAGTACATC. Translation: CATSAQGFYEQYI.

This chain uses TRBV20-1 with TRBJ2-4, with D perhaps being TRBD1 or TRBD2 (5 bases each). Per the germline V gene, CDR1 is DFQATT and CDR2 is SNEGSKA (reference sequence). CDR3 size: 15 residues. V lost 6 bases, J lost 9 bases, and 24 bases lay in between. The CDR3 reads CSAEEIKGSSSIQYF. As DNA, the CDR3 is TGCAGTGCGGAGGAGATTAAGGGGTCCTCATCCATTCAGTACTTC.

The chain combines TRBV7-2 with TRBJ1-5; D remains unclear. Germline loops: CDR1 SGHTA, CDR2 FQGNSA. The CDR3 contains 14 residues. V lost 5 bases and J 2 bases, leaving 10 bases between the germline ends. CDR3 residues: CASSASWGNQPQHF. The CDR3 coding sequence is TGTGCCAGCAGCGCTAGTTGGGGCAATCAGCCCCAGCATTTT.

The chain has TRBV6-2 or TRBV6-3 and TRBJ2-1, with D possibly matching TRBD1 (6 bases). CDR3 length: 12 residues. Germline CDR1 and CDR2: MNHEY and SVGEGT. The V gene lost 6 bases and the J gene lost 10 bases, with 13 bases spanning the gap. DNA for the CDR3: TGTGCCAGCAGGCCTCGGACAGCCGAGCAGTTCTTC. Protein product: CASRPRTAEQFF.

This clonotype was seen a few times. V usage is TRBV7-9 and J usage is TRBJ2-5, with TRBD2 matching over 7 bases. Losses at the gene ends were 2 bases for V and 5 bases for J; bases not matched to a gene: 11. Germline lookup yields CDR1 SEHNR and CDR2 FQNEAQ (reference sequence). The CDR3 extends over 16 amino acids. The CDR3 protein is CASSLPREVPEETQYF. The CDR3 DNA sequence: TGTGCCAGCAGCTTACCCCGGGAGGTTCCGGAGGAGACCCAGTACTTC.

The V call is TRBV12-3 or TRBV12-4, the J call TRBJ1-2; weak D call: TRBD1 (5 bases). V was shortened by 7 bases and J by 0 bases, with 15 bases between the two germline ends. This CDR3 is built from 15 residues. CDR3 sequence reads: CASTPEWGPNYGYTF. CDR3 nucleotides: TGTGCCAGCACCCCGGAGTGGGGACCTAACTATGGCTACACCTTC.

This clonotype has just a few counts. The chain joins TRBV6-2 or TRBV6-3 to TRBJ2-3, with D unclear. The CDR3 is made up of 13 amino acids. The ends were cut back, 7 bases at V and 0 bases at J, with 8 bases in the middle. CDR1 is MNHEY, CDR2 SVGEGT, per germline. For the CDR3, the DNA is TGTGCCAGCAAGACTGACAGCACAGATACGCAGTATTTT. Translated, it gives CASKTDSTDTQYF.

The chain uses TRBV7-2 and TRBJ2-7, with 14 nucleotides matching TRBD2. V lost 2 bases to trimming and J lost 7 bases; unmatched junction nucleotides: 7. The CDR3 totals 16 residues. Germline CDR1 and CDR2: SGHTA and FQGNSA. CDR3 DNA: TGTGCCAGCAGCTTAACCGGGACTAGCGGGAGTCGGGAGCAGTACTTC. Protein product: CASSLTGTSGSREQYF.

The V call is TRBV27, the J call TRBJ2-3, with D unclear. CDR1 is MNHEY and CDR2 is SMNVEV in the germline V gene (reference sequence). The CDR3 is made up of 16 amino acids. The V gene lost 6 bases and the J gene lost 5 bases, with 21 bases spanning the gap. The CDR3 DNA sequence: TGTGCCAGCAGCAAATGGCGGCGTGTCTATGTAGATACGCAGTATTTT. Protein: CASSKWRRVYVDTQYF.

V usage is TRBV20-1 and J usage is TRBJ2-3; 7 bases line up with TRBD2. Unmatched junction bases numbered 5, after V lost 3 bases and J lost 5 bases. The CDR3 has 13 residues. The germline V gene encodes CDR1 DFQATT and CDR2 SNEGSKA (reference sequence). The CDR3 is CSARGGFEDTQYF. Here the CDR3 DNA reads TGCAGTGCTAGGGGGGGGTTCGAAGATACGCAGTATTTT.

In this sample, this clonotype turned up a few times. The chain carries TRBV29-1 and TRBJ2-1; TRBD2 agrees at 8 bases. With V trimmed by 5 bases and J by 2 bases, 14 bases remained unmatched. Germline V lookup: CDR1 SQVTM, CDR2 ANQGSEA. CDR3 size: 17 residues. CDR3 coding DNA: TGCAGCGTTTGGGGACCGGGGGGGGGTTACCCCTACAATGAGCAGTTCTTC. Protein sequence: CSVWGPGGGYPYNEQFF.

The CDR3 reads CSARDLTGGQPQHF. CDR3 sequence (DNA): TGCAGTGCTAGAGATCTGACAGGGGGTCAGCCCCAGCATTTT. V gene TRBV20-1 combines with J gene TRBJ1-5; 9 bases match TRBD1. The germline V gene encodes CDR1 DFQATT and CDR2 SNEGSKA (reference sequence). CDR3 length: 14 residues. V shed 0 bases and J 6 bases; nucleotides not matched to a gene: 3.

This clonotype came up a few times. The chain couples TRBV12-3 or TRBV12-4 to TRBJ2-1; D might be TRBD2 (6 bases). The length of the CDR3 is 14 residues. Trimming removed 8 bases from V and 10 bases from J, with 21 bases in between. The CDR3 region has the DNA TGTGCCAGCTCTGACGGGGTAGCGGCCACGGAGCAGTTCTTC. Translated, it gives CASSDGVAATEQFF.

This rearrangement joins TRBV3-1 to TRBJ2-3; unclear D gene. The CDR3 runs to 14 residues. Germline V gene sequence: CDR1 LGHDT, CDR2 YNNKEL (reference sequence). The V gene lost 0 bases and the J gene lost 4 bases, with 8 bases spanning the gap. This chain's CDR3 is CASSQEGISDTQYF. The CDR3 DNA is TGTGCCAGCAGCCAAGAAGGGATATCAGATACGCAGTATTTT.

The chain has TRBV7-2 and TRBJ2-2; 10 nucleotides line up with TRBD1. V gave up 5 bases and J gave up 6 bases; unmatched junction bases: 9. Germline CDR1 and CDR2: SGHTA and FQGNSA. This CDR3 is 16 amino acids long. CDR3 protein: CASSPNRQGASGELFF. DNA of the CDR3: TGTGCCAGCAGCCCGAACCGACAGGGGGCTTCCGGGGAGCTGTTTTTT.

The genes are TRBV11-2 and TRBJ1-4; D not certain. The CDR3 is 12 amino acids. V lost 5 bases and J lost 1, with 2 bases in between. Germline CDR1 SGHAT, CDR2 FQNNGV. The CDR3 protein is CASSETNEKLFF. CDR3 DNA sequence: TGTGCCAGCAGCGAAACTAATGAAAAACTGTTTTTT.

V gene TRBV7-6 combines with J gene TRBJ2-4; the D gene could be TRBD1 or TRBD2 (5 bases each). Germline V CDR1 and CDR2: SGHVS, FNYEAQ. V lost 5 bases, J lost 1 base, and 21 bases lay in between. This CDR3 is built from 18 residues. DNA for the CDR3: TGTGCCAGCAGCCTTAGCACGGGGCGTGAGGTGGCCAAAAACATTCAGTACTTC. It yields the protein CASSLSTGREVAKNIQYF.

The chain joins TRBV20-1 to TRBJ2-4, with 7 bases lining up with TRBD1. The V segment lost 6 bases and the J segment 1 base; nucleotides outside the gene matches: 6. CDR1 is DFQATT, CDR2 SNEGSKA, per germline (reference sequence). This CDR3 contains 14 residues. CDR3 bases: TGCAGTGCCGACCGACAGGGCGCCAAAAACATTCAGTACTTC. It encodes CSADRQGAKNIQYF.

The V and J genes are TRBV6-2 or TRBV6-3 and TRBJ1-5; no firm D call. This CDR3 is built from 15 residues. Germline V lookup: CDR1 MNHEY, CDR2 SVGEGT. The germline V and J ends were trimmed by 7 bases and 3 bases, with 16 bases remaining between them. CDR3 DNA: TGTGCCAGCACCCGCGAAGCAGTCCCCAATCAGCCCCAGCATTTT. This gives the protein CASTREAVPNQPQHF.